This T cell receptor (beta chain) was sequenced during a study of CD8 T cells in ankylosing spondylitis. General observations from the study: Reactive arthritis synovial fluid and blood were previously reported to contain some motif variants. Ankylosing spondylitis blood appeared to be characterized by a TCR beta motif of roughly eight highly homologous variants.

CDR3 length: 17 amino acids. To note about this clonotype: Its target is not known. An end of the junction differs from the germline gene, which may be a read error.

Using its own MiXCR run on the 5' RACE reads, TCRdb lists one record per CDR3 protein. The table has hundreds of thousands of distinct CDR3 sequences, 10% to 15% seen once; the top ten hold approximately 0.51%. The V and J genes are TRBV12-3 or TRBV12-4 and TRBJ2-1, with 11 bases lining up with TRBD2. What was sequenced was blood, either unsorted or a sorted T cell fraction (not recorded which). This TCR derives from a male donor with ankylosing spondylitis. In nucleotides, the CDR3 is TGTGCAAGCAGTCTAGCGGGGGGCGCGAGCTCCTACAATGAGCAGTTCTTC. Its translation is CASSLAGGASSYNEQFF.